This TCR beta chain was recovered during a study of regulatory T cells in long-lasting Graves disease. Time point defined: newly diagnosed GD, antithyroid drugs for less than 3 months. The TCR library was made from RNA extracted from PBMCs. This clonotype was found many times. CDR3-region Arm-PCR and iRepertoire HTBI primers produced the TCR beta libraries. TCRdb re-called the multiplex PCR reads through MiXCR, storing one row per CDR3 protein. The data hold a few hundred thousand distinct CDR3 sequences, with roughly a fifth observed a single time. V dropped 5 bases and J dropped 6 bases, with 11 bases sitting between them. The germline CDR1 and CDR2 sequences are SGHVS and FNYEAQ. There are 13 residues in the CDR3.

The material was peripheral blood mononuclear cells (PBMCs), obtained at new diagnosis, from a patient treated with antithyroid drugs. The receptor's source is a female donor with Graves disease. This chain connects TRBV7-6 to TRBJ2-1, with a weak D call TRBD1 (6 bases). In DNA form, the CDR3 reads TGTGCCAGCAGCCGAGGGGGACCCAATGAGCAGTTCTTC. This sequence encodes CASSRGGPNEQFF.